These 13 T cell receptor beta chains share one sample of origin, sequenced in a study of blood T cell repertoires in COVID-19. Only in-frame clones appear in the TCRdb table, and some are missing; sequencing was by immunoSEQ multiplex PCR. The table records approximately 220,000 clones, 75% to 90% of them present only once. Sequencing was performed on PBMCs or T cells enriched from blood (not recorded which). All receptors derive from a woman aged 25 to 39 who had been exposed to COVID-19.

This chain uses TRBV7-3 with TRBJ1-1; TRBD1 matches 8 bases. Trimming cost V 5 bases and J 1 base; bases outside gene matches: 9. Germline CDR1 SGHTA, CDR2 FQGTGA. CDR3 length equals 16 residues. The CDR3, as DNA: TGTGCCAGCAGCCCTCAAGGACAGGGTAGGAACACTGAAGCTTTCTTT. Translating it yields CASSPQGQGRNTEAFF. The full variable domain, with the rest looked up from reference TRBV7-3 and TRBJ1-1, is GAGVSQTPSNKVTEKGKYVELRCDPISGHTALYWYRQSLGQGPEFLIYFQGTGAADDSGLPNDRFFAVRPEGSVSTLKIQRTERGDSAVYLCASSPQGQGRNTEAFFGQGTRLTVV.

The chain is built from TRBV24-1 and TRBJ1-2; 11 bases match TRBD1. Trimming cost V 4 bases and J 8 bases; bases outside gene matches: 11. Germline assignment: CDR1 KGHDR and CDR2 SFDVKD. The CDR3 has 16 residues. The CDR3 reads CATSDSPGQGAYGYTF. DNA for the CDR3: TGTGCCACCAGTGACTCCCCCGGACAGGGGGCTTACGGCTACACCTTC.

The chain employs TRBV19 and TRBJ1-5; 7 bases align to TRBD1. CDR3 length equals 14 residues. CDR1 LNHDA and CDR2 SQIVND come from the germline V gene (reference sequence). Trimming cost V 3 bases and J 3 bases; bases outside gene matches: 2. The DNA for the CDR3 is TGTGCCAGTAGTATGACAGGGATCAATCAGCCCCAGCATTTT. It codes for CASSMTGINQPQHF.

V gene TRBV7-2 combines with J gene TRBJ2-3, with D perhaps matching TRBD2 (6 bases). The V end lost 2 bases, the J end lost 6 bases, and 15 bases lay between the germline ends. Germline V CDR1 and CDR2: SGHTA, FQGNSA. This CDR3 contains 15 residues. CDR3 DNA sequence: TGTGCCAGCAGCTTACTCCCGACTAGGTCGGATACGCAGTATTTT. Translating gives CASSLLPTRSDTQYF.

This clone has just one count. The chain joins TRBV15 to TRBJ2-7, with D maybe TRBD1 (5 bases). Germline V gene lookup returns CDR1 LNHNV and CDR2 YYDKDF (reference sequence). The length of the CDR3 is 11 residues. The germline V and J ends were trimmed by 3 bases and 7 bases, with 7 bases remaining between them. The CDR3 loop reads CATSRDMEQYF. DNA for the CDR3: TGTGCCACCAGCAGGGACATGGAGCAGTACTTC. Full variable domain (remainder filled in from reference TRBV15 and TRBJ2-7): DAMVIQNPRYQVTQFGKPVTLSCSQTLNHNVMYWYQQKSSQAPKLLFHYYDKDFNNEADTPDNFQSRRPNTSFCFLDIRSPGLGDTAMYLCATSRDMEQYFGPGTRLTVT.

This chain uses TRBV28 with TRBJ1-2; the D gene is possibly TRBD1 (5 bases). The CDR3 contains 16 residues. Germline V gene sequence: CDR1 MDHEN, CDR2 SYDVKM. V lost 2 bases and J 6 bases, leaving 19 bases between the germline ends. The CDR3 sequence is CASSLGQGRLLDGYTF. The CDR3 region has the DNA TGTGCCAGCAGTTTAGGGCAGGGCAGGCTATTGGATGGCTACACCTTC.

This clone was seen a single time. This rearrangement joins TRBV10-3 to TRBJ2-5, with D maybe TRBD1 (6 bases). With 0 bases removed from V and 0 bases from J, the gap between germline ends came to 17 bases. The CDR3 is made up of 18 amino acids. From germline, CDR1 is ENHRY and CDR2 SYGVKD. This CDR3 is CAISESSSRTDNQETQYF. DNA for the CDR3: TGTGCCATCAGTGAGTCGTCATCCAGGACAGACAACCAAGAGACCCAGTACTTC.

V usage is TRBV20-1 and J usage is TRBJ2-3; no firm D call. The germline gives CDR1 DFQATT, CDR2 SNEGSKA (reference sequence). Trimming removed 3 bases at V and 3 bases at J, with 7 bases between. The CDR3 consists of 12 residues. CDR3 loop: CSASPVTDTQYF. The CDR3, as DNA: TGCAGTGCTAGTCCCGTTACAGATACGCAGTATTTT.

The gene calls are TRBV30 and TRBJ2-1; 8 bases agree with TRBD1. The J segment lost 5 bases and the V segment lost 3 bases, leaving 9 bases of the junction unmatched. The germline V gene has CDR1 GTSNPN and CDR2 SVGIG (reference sequence). There are 15 residues in the CDR3. The CDR3 DNA follows: TGTGCCTGGAGGGACACGGGACAGGCAGACAATGAGCAGTTCTTC. Translating it yields CAWRDTGQADNEQFF.

The chain joins TRBV3-1 (or the pseudogene TRBV3-2) to TRBJ2-5; 8 bases align to TRBD2. The CDR3 contains 16 residues. V was clipped by 1 base and J by 0 bases; unmatched bases: 4. CDR1 and CDR2 from the germline V gene are LGHDT and YNNKEL (reference sequence). The CDR3, as DNA: TGTGCCAGCAGCCAAGGGACTAGCAGCTACCAAGAGACCCAGTACTTC. As protein: CASSQGTSSYQETQYF.

V and J are TRBV9 and TRBJ1-6; no definite D call. The CDR3 has 14 residues. The ends were cut back, 2 bases at V and 8 bases at J, with 11 bases in the middle. Germline V gene lookup returns CDR1 SGDLS and CDR2 YYNGEE. This CDR3 is CASSVLAGDSPLHF. The CDR3 bases are TGTGCCAGCAGCGTGCTGGCAGGCGATTCACCCCTCCACTTT.

In its sample, this clone was seen once. J is TRBJ1-1 and V is TRBV5-4; TRBD1 agrees at 9 bases. Germline values: CDR1 SGHNT, CDR2 YYREEE (reference sequence). J gave up 5 bases and V 2 bases, and 4 bases lay outside the gene matches. CDR3 length: 14 amino acids. The CDR3 DNA sequence: TGTGCCAGCAGCTTTACAGGGGGCCAGACTGAAGCTTTCTTT. Translated, it gives CASSFTGGQTEAFF.

This rearrangement joins TRBV9 to TRBJ2-7, with 10 bases aligning to TRBD1. In germline, CDR1 is SGDLS, CDR2 YYNGEE. V gave up 4 bases and J gave up 4 bases; unmatched junction bases: 8. This CDR3 comprises 15 residues. CDR3 in amino acids: CASSPQTGGGYEQYF. The CDR3 DNA is TGTGCCAGCAGCCCACAGACAGGGGGCGGGTACGAGCAGTACTTC.